A selection of T cell receptor beta chains follows, all from one sample in a study of blood T cell repertoires in COVID-19. Profiled with immunoSEQ multiplex PCR; TCRdb holds only in-frame clones, not every one. The sample lists around 150,000 clones, 88% occurring once. Specimen: peripheral blood. The receptors shown here come from a human donor with COVID-19, enrolled during active disease. The donor label of this sample is uncertain. Both conserved end residues are part of each CDR3. The D gene is left open where the match is weak. Expanded clones get a size class; other rows say once, few or many, or leave the size out.

J | D | size | V | DNA | CDR3
TRBJ2-4 | . | . | TRBV19 | TGTGCCCGGCGACAGGTGGAAAACATTCAGTACTTC | CARRQVENIQYF
TRBJ1-6 | . | . | TRBV28 | TGTGCCAGCAGTTTGTCGGGATTGAGACGCGTTAATTCACCCCTCCACTTT | CASSLSGLRRVNSPLHF
TRBJ1-1 | . | once | TRBV2 | TGTGCCAGCAGTAACCCATTGCGGAACACTGAAGCTTTCTTT | CASSNPLRNTEAFF
TRBJ2-1 | . | . | TRBV5-6 | TGTGCCAGCAGCTTGGAATACTCCTACAATGAGCAGTTCTTC | CASSLEYSYNEQFF
TRBJ1-1 | . | . | TRBV5-1 | TGCGCCAGCACCTCTCTCAGGGAGGGATACGCTTTCTTT | CASTSLREGYAFF
TRBJ1-4 | TRBD1 | . | TRBV18 | TGTGCCAGCTCACGGGACAGCCCTAATGAAAAACTGTTTTTT | CASSRDSPNEKLFF
TRBJ2-7 | . | . | TRBV25-1 | TGTGCCAGCAGTGGGCACTCCAGGGGGGAGGACGAGCAGTACTTC | CASSGHSRGEDEQYF
TRBJ2-7 | TRBD1 | . | TRBV24-1 | TGTGCCACCAGTGAAAGTAACAGGGGGCACTCCTCCTACGAGCAGTACTTC | CATSESNRGHSSYEQYF
TRBJ2-5 | TRBD2 | once | TRBV7-3 | TGTGCCAGCAGCTTTAGCGGGGGGTCGCAAGAGACCCAGTACTTC | CASSFSGGSQETQYF
TRBJ2-3 | . | . | TRBV21-1 | TGTGCCAGCAGCAAAGGGCTAACAGGGTGTTCCAGCACAGATACGCAGTATTTT | CASSKGLTGCSSTDTQYF
TRBJ1-2 | . | once | TRBV3-1/TRBV3-2 | TGTGCCAGCAGCCAAGACGCCTCGGGATCGGCTGGGGGCTACACCTTC | CASSQDASGSAGGYTF
TRBJ2-7 | TRBD2 | . | TRBV25-1 | TGTGCCAGCAGTGCCCCCGACGGGGGGACGTACTTC | CASSAPDGGTYF
TRBJ2-6 | . | . | TRBV10-2 | TGCGCCAGCAGTCTGGGAGGCTCTGGGGCCAACGTCCTGACTTTC | CASSLGGSGANVLTF
TRBJ1-4 | . | . | TRBV5-1 | TGCGCCAGCAGCTTGGGCAGTACAAATGAAAAACTGTTTTTT | CASSLGSTNEKLFF
TRBJ1-6 | TRBD1 | once | TRBV9 | TGTGCCAGCAGCCCAGGGACAGGGGGACTCCATAATTCACCCCTCCACTTT | CASSPGTGGLHNSPLHF